This is a list of T cell receptor beta chains from one sample in a study of T cells in Graves' hyperthyroidism and ophthalmopathy. TCRdb called the multiplex PCR reads again in MiXCR, with one record for every CDR3 protein. The repertoire has 450,000 to 500,000 distinct CDR3 sequences, around a fifth of them found once; the top ten carry 49%. The sequencing input was blood. The receptors derive from an older woman with Graves' ophthalmopathy. Each CDR3 is given with its conserved first and last residue. A D gene is named only where the DNA matches it firmly.

>TRBV6-1|NA
CASRRDPGGYSPLHF
>TRBV6-1|TRBD1
CASSEEQGANGYTF
>TRBV18|TRBD1
CASSPAGGVTEAFF
>TRBV13|NA
CASSPREVMNTEAFF
>TRBV6-1|NA
CASRGPGTGELFF
>TRBV20-1|NA
CSARAVSYEQYF
>TRBV2|NA
CASSYKDGRMRIYEQYF
>TRBV10-3|TRBD2
CAISGSGGEQFF
>TRBV5-1|NA
CASSHRLGGIPTGNEQFF
>TRBV6-1|NA
CASSQQGGRFGYTF
>TRBV7-2|TRBD2
CASSLGTSGPLISYEQYF
>TRBV20-1|NA
CSASSAGNSESPLHF
>TRBV14|TRBD1
CASSQNRGPGAFF
>TRBV12-3/TRBV12-4|NA
CASSLAARGEQYF
>TRBV2|TRBD2
CASKPSGNIPYEQYF
>TRBV5-1|NA
CASSLGQNTDTQYF
>TRBV9|TRBD2
CASSDTVSGSLTDTQYF
>TRBV6-1|NA
CASRSKGNEQFF
>TRBV7-3|NA
CASSLDGRSSYNEQFF
>TRBV19|NA
CASSIEGRGRGQPQHF
>TRBV7-2|NA
CASSSVYSSYNEQFF
>TRBV2|TRBD1
CASRAGGQETQYF
>TRBV20-1|TRBD1
CSANRGDSPLHF
>TRBV5-1|TRBD2
CASRGELAGYNEQFF
>TRBV18|NA
CASSPETEQFF
>TRBV12-3/TRBV12-4|TRBD2
CASRWGLAGEDYEQYF
>TRBV7-2|NA
CASSPWTTQGGEQFF
>TRBV6-5|NA
CASSYSTGIGTYEQYF
>TRBV19|NA
CASTPPVGWNTEAFF